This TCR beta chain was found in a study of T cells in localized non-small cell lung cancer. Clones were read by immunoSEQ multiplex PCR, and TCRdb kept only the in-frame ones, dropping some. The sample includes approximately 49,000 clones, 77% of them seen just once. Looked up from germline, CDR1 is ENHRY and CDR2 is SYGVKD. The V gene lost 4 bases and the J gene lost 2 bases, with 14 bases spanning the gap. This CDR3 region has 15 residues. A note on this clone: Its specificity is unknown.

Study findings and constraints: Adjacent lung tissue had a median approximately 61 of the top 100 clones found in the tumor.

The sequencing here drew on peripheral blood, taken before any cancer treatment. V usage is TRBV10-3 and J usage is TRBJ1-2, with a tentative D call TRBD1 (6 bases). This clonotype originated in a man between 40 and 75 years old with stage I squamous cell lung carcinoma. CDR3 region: CAISGGEGVNYGYTF. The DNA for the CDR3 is TGTGCCATCAGTGGAGGTGAGGGGGTAAACTATGGCTACACCTTC.